Here is one T cell receptor beta chain with its context. What it binds is not known. This entry belongs to a study of shared clonotypes between healthy human individuals. Overall study results and limits: The sole specimen, blood, was sampled, and tissue repertoires likely differ.

Positive CCR7 selection of CD45RO-negative cells yielded the naive CD8 cells, and terminally differentiated effector memory CD45RA+ cells were excluded. Sequencing was at deep level. Profiled with immunoSEQ multiplex PCR; TCRdb holds only in-frame clones, not every one. This sample has a few million clones, with around 93% found just once. The TCR comes from a young man in good health. Some clones in this sample may be carry-over from other donors' samples. The sequencing sample was made of naive CD8+ T cells from PBMCs.

The CDR3 DNA follows: TGTGCCAGCACTATTACTTGGGACAGGGGGCCCACCGGGGAGCTGTTTTTT. Its protein product is CASTITWDRGPTGELFF. The chain combines TRBV11-2 with TRBJ2-2, with 12 bases identical to TRBD1. CDR1 is SGHAT, CDR2 FQNNGV, per germline. The CDR3 has 17 amino acids. Losses at the gene ends were 7 bases for V and 4 bases for J; bases not matched to a gene: 10.